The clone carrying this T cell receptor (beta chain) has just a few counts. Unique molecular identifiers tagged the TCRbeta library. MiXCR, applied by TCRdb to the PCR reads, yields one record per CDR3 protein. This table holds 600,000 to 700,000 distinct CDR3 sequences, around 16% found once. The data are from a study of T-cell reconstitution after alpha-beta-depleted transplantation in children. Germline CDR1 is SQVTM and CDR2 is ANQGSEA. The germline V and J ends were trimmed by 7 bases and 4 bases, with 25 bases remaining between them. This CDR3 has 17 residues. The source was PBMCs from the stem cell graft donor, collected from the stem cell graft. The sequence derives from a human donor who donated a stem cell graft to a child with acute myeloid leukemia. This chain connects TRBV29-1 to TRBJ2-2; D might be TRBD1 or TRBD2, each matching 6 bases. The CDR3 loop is CSAGQPTLSGFTGELFF. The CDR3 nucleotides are TGCAGCGCCGGACAGCCCACCCTTAGCGGCTTCACCGGGGAGCTGTTTTTT.